The present T cell receptor beta chain was sequenced within a study of cytomegalovirus exposure and HLA in healthy donors. Points on this clone: The antigen is undetermined.

Study results and limitations: It was reported that the classifier diagnosed cytomegalovirus status with high specificity and sensitivity in both the original and validation cohorts.

Profiling relied on immunoSEQ multiplex PCR, and the TCRdb table lists in-frame clones only, not all of them. This table holds 200,000 to 300,000 clones, around 85% found once. CDR3 length: 13 amino acids. CDR1 and CDR2 from the germline V gene are MNHNS and SASEGT. Between the trimmed V and J ends, which lost 8 bases and 7 bases, there was a span of 16 bases. This TCR came from a woman in her thirties in good health and CMV-seropositive. The chain uses TRBV6-1 and TRBJ2-3; maybe TRBD1 (6 bases). The sample was PBMCs. The DNA for the CDR3 is TGTGCCAGCTGGGGGCAGGATAGATATACGCAGTATTTT. This sequence encodes CASWGQDRYTQYF.